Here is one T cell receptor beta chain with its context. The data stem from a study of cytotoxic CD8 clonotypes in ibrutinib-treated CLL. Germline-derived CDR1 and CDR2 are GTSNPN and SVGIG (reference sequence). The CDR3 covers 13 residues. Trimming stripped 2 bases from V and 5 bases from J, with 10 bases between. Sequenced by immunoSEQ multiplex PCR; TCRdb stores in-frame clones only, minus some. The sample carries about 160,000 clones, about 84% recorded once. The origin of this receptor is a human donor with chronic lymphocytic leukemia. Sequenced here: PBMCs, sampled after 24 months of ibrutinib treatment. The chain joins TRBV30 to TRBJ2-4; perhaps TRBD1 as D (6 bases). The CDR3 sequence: CAWSWGRENIQYF. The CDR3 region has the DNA TGTGCCTGGAGTTGGGGGCGGGAAAACATTCAGTACTTC.